This entry features one T cell receptor (beta chain) sequence. Its antigen is unidentified. The CDR3 sequence is 18 residues long. Germline assignment: CDR1 LGHNA and CDR2 YSLEER. V lost 0 bases, J lost 4 bases, and 20 bases lay in between. These data come from a study of CD4 T cells in relation to SARS-CoV-2 and coronaviruses. CD4+ T cells from unexposed donors were obtained before the COVID-19 pandemic (2011-2018). After approximately ten days of culture, CD4+ T cells were isolated. The table came from immunoSEQ multiplex PCR; TCRdb's copy has only in-frame clones and leaves some out. Among roughly 21,000 clones listed, roughly 76% were seen once.

The sample comprised CD4+ T cells from PBMCs, cultured in vitro. The receptor was isolated from a human donor in good health. This chain links TRBV4-3 with TRBJ2-3; D is unresolved. The CDR3 DNA reads TGCGCCAGCAGCCAAGACTCAAGGGCTGCCATGATGGCAGATACGCAGTATTTT. It translates to CASSQDSRAAMMADTQYF.